This T cell receptor beta chain was captured by sequencing in a study of blood T cell repertoires in COVID-19. A Seattle source enrolled patients during active infection and followed them longitudinally. TCRdb's copy holds only in-frame clones and misses some; the assay was immunoSEQ multiplex PCR. Of approximately 330,000 clones listed, 90% were seen once; the top ten hold around 0.96%. J was trimmed by 1 base and V by 7 bases; bases with no gene match: 7. Germline V gene lookup returns CDR1 LNHDA and CDR2 SQIVND (reference sequence). The CDR3 has 16 amino acids. The gene calls are TRBV19 and TRBJ2-1, with 10 bases aligning to TRBD1. Sequenced input: peripheral blood. This clonotype was sampled from a woman in her 40s with COVID-19, enrolled during active disease. CDR3 residues: CASIRTGGPSYNEQFF. CDR3 nucleotides: TGTGCCAGTATTCGGACAGGGGGACCTTCCTACAATGAGCAGTTCTTC. The full variable domain, its missing parts supplied by reference TRBV19 and TRBJ2-1, is DGGITQSPKYLFRKEGQNVTLSCEQNLNHDAMYWYRQDPGQGLRLIYYSQIVNDFQKGDIAEGYSVSREKKESFPLTVTSAQKNPTAFYLCASIRTGGPSYNEQFFGPGTRLTVL.